Below, 7 T cell receptor beta chains from the same sample are listed, as sequenced in a study of CD8+ T cells in alopecia areata. RNA extraction was followed by reverse transcription into cDNA, which acted as the sequencing template. Assay used: immunoSEQ multiplex PCR; TCRdb lists only in-frame clones, some missing. Of 250,000 or so clones in the sample, less than 80% were seen once. The input for sequencing was CD4+ T cells sorted from blood, taken at week 0. The receptors originated from a human donor with alopecia areata.

V is TRBV29-1 and J is TRBJ1-2; no firm D call. V was cut by 4 bases and J by 2 bases, with 8 bases left in between. The CDR3 runs to 12 residues. CDR1 SQVTM and CDR2 ANQGSEA come from the germline V gene. CDR3: CSVAGPNYGYTF. The CDR3 coding sequence is TGCAGCGTTGCCGGGCCGAACTATGGCTACACCTTC.

V usage is TRBV5-1 and J usage is TRBJ1-2, with D unclear. Germline V gene data show CDR1 as SGHRS and CDR2 as YFSETQ. Trimming removed 4 bases from V and 6 bases from J, with 19 bases in between. The CDR3 contains 15 residues. The CDR3 sequence: CASSPQGSWANGYTF. DNA of the CDR3: TGCGCCAGCAGCCCTCAAGGGAGCTGGGCGAATGGCTACACCTTC.

The J gene is TRBJ1-6, the V gene TRBV30, with a tentative D call TRBD1 (6 bases). CDR3 size: 15 residues. CDR1 is GTSNPN and CDR2 is SVGIG in the germline V gene (reference sequence). Trimming shortened V by 4 bases and J by 6 bases, and 16 bases separated the two germline ends. Here the CDR3 DNA reads TGTGCCTGGACAACAGGGAGTCGGTTTAATTCACCCCTCCACTTT. It is translated as CAWTTGSRFNSPLHF.

The rearrangement uses TRBV5-1 and TRBJ2-2; 8 bases map to TRBD2. The length of the CDR3 is 16 residues. From germline, CDR1 is SGHRS and CDR2 YFSETQ. With V trimmed by 0 bases and J by 2 bases, 3 bases remained unmatched. The CDR3 region has the DNA TGCGCCAGCAGCTTGGCCGGGACTAGTAACACCGGGGAGCTGTTTTTT. Encoded protein: CASSLAGTSNTGELFF.

A single count supports this clone. The V and J genes are TRBV29-1 and TRBJ2-5; D unresolved. With the DNA end fitting TRBJ2-7 better, the J assignment may be wrong. The CDR3 is made up of 13 amino acids. Looked up from germline, CDR1 is SQVTM and CDR2 is ANQGSEA. The chain's CDR3 is CSALSPVTYEQYF. CDR3 nucleotides: TGCAGCGCGTTGTCGCCAGTTACCTACGAGCAGTACTTC.

The gene calls are TRBV4-3 and TRBJ2-2; TRBD1 is a possible D gene (5 bases). Germline CDR1 and CDR2: LGHNA and YSLEER. Trimming left V 0 bases short and J 3 bases short, with 14 bases between. The CDR3 extends over 17 amino acids. The CDR3 sequence is CASSQDFSRVHTGELFF. The CDR3 bases are TGCGCCAGCAGCCAAGATTTCAGCAGGGTGCACACCGGGGAGCTGTTTTTT.

In this sample, this clone turned up a few times. This chain connects TRBV19 to TRBJ1-5; D gene ambiguous. The CDR3 is 14 amino acids. Trimming removed 8 bases from V and 6 bases from J, with 17 bases in between. Germline V gene lookup returns CDR1 LNHDA and CDR2 SQIVND (reference sequence). The CDR3 protein is CASSTDIRSQPQHF. The CDR3 nucleotides read TGTGCCAGTTCTACTGATATTCGGTCTCAGCCCCAGCATTTT.